These T cell receptor beta chains were read from a single sample in a study of OX40 agonist ivuxolimab in advanced cancers. TCRdb keeps only in-frame clones here, not all; method: immunoSEQ multiplex PCR. This table has about 98,000 clones, about 92% appearing once. This specimen was CD4+ or CD8+ T cells sorted from blood, taken in a trial of the OX40 agonist ivuxolimab. Receptors were obtained from an adult with an advanced solid tumor such as melanoma, head and neck, liver or kidney cancer. Both conserved end residues are part of each CDR3. The D gene is left open where the match is weak. Clone size, where shown, is once, few, many, or a class for clones that have expanded.

abundance: .
d_gene: TRBD1
j_gene: TRBJ2-5
v_gene: TRBV7-3
CDR3nt: TGTGCCAGCAGCCGACAGGGTGGGGAGACCCAGTACTTC
CDR3aa: CASSRQGGETQYF

abundance: .
d_gene: .
j_gene: TRBJ1-6
v_gene: TRBV6-5
CDR3nt: TGTGCCAGCAGTTACTCGATACAGGGTAGCTCACCCCTCCACTTT
CDR3aa: CASSYSIQGSSPLHF

abundance: .
d_gene: TRBD1
j_gene: TRBJ1-2
v_gene: TRBV6-5
CDR3nt: TGTGCCAGCAGTGACAGGGGTGTAGATGGCTACACCTTC
CDR3aa: CASSDRGVDGYTF

abundance: .
d_gene: .
j_gene: TRBJ1-3
v_gene: TRBV7-9
CDR3nt: TGTGCCAGCAGCTTTGGCATTCGACGAAAGGAAAACACCATATATTTT
CDR3aa: CASSFGIRRKENTIYF

abundance: .
d_gene: .
j_gene: TRBJ1-5
v_gene: TRBV4-3
CDR3nt: TGCGCCAGCAGCCAAAACAGGGTGGGGATAGATCAGCCCCAGCATTTT
CDR3aa: CASSQNRVGIDQPQHF

abundance: .
d_gene: .
j_gene: TRBJ2-2
v_gene: TRBV11-2
CDR3nt: TGTGCCAGCAGCTTAGATCTGAACACCGGGGAGCTGTTTTTT
CDR3aa: CASSLDLNTGELFF

abundance: .
d_gene: TRBD1
j_gene: TRBJ1-3
v_gene: TRBV5-1
CDR3nt: TGCGCCAGCAGCCTGGGACAGCTCTCTGGAAACACCATATATTTT
CDR3aa: CASSLGQLSGNTIYF

abundance: .
d_gene: TRBD2
j_gene: TRBJ2-3
v_gene: TRBV30
CDR3nt: TGTGCCTGGGGACTAGCGGGAGCGGTAGATACGCAGTATTTT
CDR3aa: CAWGLAGAVDTQYF

abundance: .
d_gene: TRBD1
j_gene: TRBJ1-1
v_gene: TRBV14
CDR3nt: TGTGCCAGCAGCTTATGGACAGGGTCTGAAGCTTTCTTT
CDR3aa: CASSLWTGSEAFF

abundance: .
d_gene: .
j_gene: TRBJ1-4
v_gene: TRBV28
CDR3nt: TGTGCCAGCAGTCGCCCGGCAGGTTCAACTAATGAAAAACTGTTTTTT
CDR3aa: CASSRPAGSTNEKLFF

abundance: .
d_gene: .
j_gene: TRBJ2-1
v_gene: TRBV4-3
CDR3nt: TGCGCCAGCAGCCATACAGGGTTTCAGTACAATGAGCAGTTCTTC
CDR3aa: CASSHTGFQYNEQFF

abundance: .
d_gene: .
j_gene: TRBJ2-2
v_gene: TRBV5-5
CDR3nt: TGTGCCAGCAGCTTGACCGGGAATCGTTACACCGGGGAGCTGTTTTTT
CDR3aa: CASSLTGNRYTGELFF

abundance: .
d_gene: TRBD1
j_gene: TRBJ1-5
v_gene: TRBV18
CDR3nt: TGTGCCAGCTCTCGATCCGGGACAGGGGGTTCCCTAAGCAATCAGCCCCAGCATTTT
CDR3aa: CASSRSGTGGSLSNQPQHF

abundance: .
d_gene: .
j_gene: TRBJ1-6
v_gene: TRBV28
CDR3nt: TGTGCCAGCAACCCGACCCACACCTCTAATTCACCCCTCCACTTT
CDR3aa: CASNPTHTSNSPLHF

abundance: .
d_gene: .
j_gene: TRBJ1-5
v_gene: TRBV7-2
CDR3nt: TGTGCCAGCAGCGTACAAAATAATCAGCCCCAGCATTTT
CDR3aa: CASSVQNNQPQHF

abundance: .
d_gene: .
j_gene: TRBJ2-1
v_gene: TRBV7-3
CDR3nt: TGTGCCAGCAGCTTGGGCGGTACCTCCTACAATGAGCAGTTCTTC
CDR3aa: CASSLGGTSYNEQFF

abundance: once
d_gene: .
j_gene: TRBJ1-2
v_gene: TRBV20-1
CDR3nt: TGCAGCCTTAGGGCCGGGGATGGCTACACCTTC
CDR3aa: CSLRAGDGYTF

abundance: .
d_gene: .
j_gene: TRBJ1-6
v_gene: TRBV6-5
CDR3nt: TGTGCCAGCACCCAACTGGGATCACCCCTCCACTTT
CDR3aa: CASTQLGSPLHF

abundance: .
d_gene: TRBD1
j_gene: TRBJ2-3
v_gene: TRBV10-3
CDR3nt: TGTGCCACTGGACCGGGACAGGACACAGATACGCAGTATTTT
CDR3aa: CATGPGQDTDTQYF

abundance: .
d_gene: .
j_gene: TRBJ1-2
v_gene: TRBV4-2
CDR3nt: TGTGCCAGCAGCAGAGGGGGGCTTGGCTACACCTTC
CDR3aa: CASSRGGLGYTF

abundance: .
d_gene: .
j_gene: TRBJ1-3
v_gene: TRBV19
CDR3nt: TGTGCCAGTAATCGTGGGACGCATAGATTCTCTGGAAACACCATATATTTT
CDR3aa: CASNRGTHRFSGNTIYF

abundance: .
d_gene: TRBD2
j_gene: TRBJ2-1
v_gene: TRBV10-1
CDR3nt: TGCGCCTGCGTTGGGGGGGTGACTGGTGAGCAGTTCTTC
CDR3aa: CACVGGVTGEQFF

abundance: .
d_gene: .
j_gene: TRBJ1-2
v_gene: TRBV7-2
CDR3nt: TGTGCCAGCAGCTTTTCAGGGTTTTCCTATGGCTACACCTTC
CDR3aa: CASSFSGFSYGYTF

abundance: .
d_gene: .
j_gene: TRBJ2-3
v_gene: TRBV11-2
CDR3nt: TGTGCCAGCAGCTCTCCTAGGGTTAGCACAGATACGCAGTATTTT
CDR3aa: CASSSPRVSTDTQYF

abundance: .
d_gene: .
j_gene: TRBJ2-1
v_gene: TRBV7-8
CDR3nt: TGTGCCAGCAGCCTCATTCATGACTCCTACAATGAGCAGTTCTTC
CDR3aa: CASSLIHDSYNEQFF

abundance: .
d_gene: TRBD1
j_gene: TRBJ1-2
v_gene: TRBV5-5
CDR3nt: TGTGCCAGCAGCCCTGGGACAGGGGGTGGCTACACCTTC
CDR3aa: CASSPGTGGGYTF

abundance: once
d_gene: TRBD2
j_gene: TRBJ2-1
v_gene: TRBV5-1
CDR3nt: TGCGCCAGCAGCCGGGCCATACTAGCGGGATACAATGAGCAGTTCTTC
CDR3aa: CASSRAILAGYNEQFF

abundance: .
d_gene: .
j_gene: TRBJ1-5
v_gene: TRBV4-1
CDR3nt: TGCGCCAGCAGCCAAACAACCTGGGTATTTAGCAATCAGCCCCAGCATTTT
CDR3aa: CASSQTTWVFSNQPQHF

abundance: .
d_gene: .
j_gene: TRBJ1-6
v_gene: TRBV4-2
CDR3nt: TGTGCCAGCAGCCAAGGCCTCGGTAACACGGGGGGTTCACCCCTCCACTTT
CDR3aa: CASSQGLGNTGGSPLHF

abundance: .
d_gene: .
j_gene: TRBJ2-5
v_gene: TRBV6-1
CDR3nt: TGTGCCAGCAGTGTTTATCAAGAGACCCAGTACTTC
CDR3aa: CASSVYQETQYF

abundance: .
d_gene: .
j_gene: TRBJ2-1
v_gene: TRBV19
CDR3nt: TGTGCCAGTAGTATCGGCCACAACAATGAGCAGTTCTTC
CDR3aa: CASSIGHNNEQFF

abundance: .
d_gene: .
j_gene: TRBJ2-2
v_gene: TRBV7-2
CDR3nt: TGTGCCAGCAGCTTCGGACTTCACGGGGAGCTGTTTTTT
CDR3aa: CASSFGLHGELFF

abundance: .
d_gene: .
j_gene: TRBJ2-5
v_gene: TRBV6-5
CDR3nt: TGTGCCAGCAGATCCTTTTTAGGGGTAGAGACCCAGTACTTC
CDR3aa: CASRSFLGVETQYF

abundance: .
d_gene: TRBD1
j_gene: TRBJ1-5
v_gene: TRBV4-2
CDR3nt: TGTGCCAGCAGCTATCAGGACAGGGCGAATCAGCCCCAGCATTTT
CDR3aa: CASSYQDRANQPQHF

abundance: .
d_gene: .
j_gene: TRBJ1-2
v_gene: TRBV5-5
CDR3nt: TGTGCCAGCAGCGCACGCGGACAGATAGCTAACTATGGCTACACCTTC
CDR3aa: CASSARGQIANYGYTF

abundance: few
d_gene: TRBD1
j_gene: TRBJ2-7
v_gene: TRBV5-1
CDR3nt: TGCGCCAGCCAGACAGGGGCAGGCGAGCAGTACTTC
CDR3aa: CASQTGAGEQYF

abundance: once
d_gene: TRBD2
j_gene: TRBJ2-1
v_gene: TRBV29-1
CDR3nt: TGCAGCGTTGGAGGGCTAGCGGGAGGGTTCCTCAATGAGCAGTTCTTC
CDR3aa: CSVGGLAGGFLNEQFF

abundance: .
d_gene: .
j_gene: TRBJ1-1
v_gene: TRBV2
CDR3nt: TGTGCCAGCAGTTCTCAGAGCTATCATGAAGCTTTCTTT
CDR3aa: CASSSQSYHEAFF

abundance: .
d_gene: TRBD2
j_gene: TRBJ2-4
v_gene: TRBV11-2
CDR3nt: TGTGCCAGCAGCCAGAGGCGGGGGGTGCTGTCCGGCCCAAGAAACATTCAGTACTTC
CDR3aa: CASSQRRGVLSGPRNIQYF

abundance: .
d_gene: .
j_gene: TRBJ1-1
v_gene: TRBV28
CDR3nt: TGTGCCAGCAGTACTGAAGGGATGAACACTGAAGCTTTCTTT
CDR3aa: CASSTEGMNTEAFF

abundance: few
d_gene: TRBD1
j_gene: TRBJ1-6
v_gene: TRBV5-1
CDR3nt: TGCGCCAGCAGCTCACAGGGGGCGAGCTCCTATAATTCACCCCTCCACTTT
CDR3aa: CASSSQGASSYNSPLHF

abundance: .
d_gene: .
j_gene: TRBJ2-5
v_gene: TRBV30
CDR3nt: TGTGCCTGGAGTGCCGGGCAGACCCAGTACTTC
CDR3aa: CAWSAGQTQYF

abundance: .
d_gene: .
j_gene: TRBJ2-1
v_gene: TRBV7-3
CDR3nt: TGTGCCAGCAGCTTGGGAGGGACACAGTACAATGAGCAGTTCTTC
CDR3aa: CASSLGGTQYNEQFF

abundance: once
d_gene: .
j_gene: TRBJ1-5
v_gene: TRBV30
CDR3nt: TGTGCCTGCGGGCGTCAGCCCCAGCATTTT
CDR3aa: CACGRQPQHF

abundance: .
d_gene: .
j_gene: TRBJ1-6
v_gene: TRBV4-2
CDR3nt: TGTGCCAGCAGCCAAGATGACGGAGGGGTTTATTCACCCCTCCACTTT
CDR3aa: CASSQDDGGVYSPLHF

abundance: .
d_gene: .
j_gene: TRBJ2-7
v_gene: TRBV7-2
CDR3nt: TGTGCCAGCAGCCGTCGGACTGTCGCCTCCTACGAGCAGTACTTC
CDR3aa: CASSRRTVASYEQYF

abundance: once
d_gene: TRBD2
j_gene: TRBJ2-1
v_gene: TRBV29-1
CDR3nt: TGCAGCGTTATGCGGGAGCGGTCCTACAATGAGCAGTTCTTC
CDR3aa: CSVMRERSYNEQFF

abundance: .
d_gene: TRBD2
j_gene: TRBJ2-1
v_gene: TRBV7-2
CDR3nt: TGTGCCAGCAGCTTAAGTCTGGGACTAGCCGGTGAGCAGTTCTTC
CDR3aa: CASSLSLGLAGEQFF

abundance: .
d_gene: TRBD2
j_gene: TRBJ2-3
v_gene: TRBV5-4
CDR3nt: TGTGCCAGCAGCTTCCCACTAGCGGGAAGCACAGATACGCAGTATTTT
CDR3aa: CASSFPLAGSTDTQYF